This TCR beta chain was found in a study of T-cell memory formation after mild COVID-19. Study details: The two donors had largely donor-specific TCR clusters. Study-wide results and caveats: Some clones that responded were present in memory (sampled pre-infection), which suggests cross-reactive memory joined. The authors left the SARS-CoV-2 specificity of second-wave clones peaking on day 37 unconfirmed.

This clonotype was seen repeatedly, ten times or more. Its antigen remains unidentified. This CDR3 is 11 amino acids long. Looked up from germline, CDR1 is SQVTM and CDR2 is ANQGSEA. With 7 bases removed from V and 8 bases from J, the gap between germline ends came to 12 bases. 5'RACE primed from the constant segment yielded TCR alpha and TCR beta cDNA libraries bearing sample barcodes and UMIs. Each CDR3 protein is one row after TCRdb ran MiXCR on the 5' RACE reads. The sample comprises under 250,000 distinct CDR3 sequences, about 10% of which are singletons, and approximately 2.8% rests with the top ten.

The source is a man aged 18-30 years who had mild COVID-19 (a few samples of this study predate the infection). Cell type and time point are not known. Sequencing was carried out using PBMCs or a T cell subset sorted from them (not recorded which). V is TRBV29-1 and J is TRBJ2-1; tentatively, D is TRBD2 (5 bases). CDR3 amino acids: CSAGNFDEQFF. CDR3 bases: TGCAGCGCCGGGAACTTCGATGAGCAGTTCTTC.